These 9 T cell receptor beta chains were sequenced from one sample in a study of cytomegalovirus exposure and HLA in healthy donors. Amplification used 60 Vbeta primers and 13 Jbeta primers. TCRdb's copy holds only in-frame clones and misses some; the assay was immunoSEQ multiplex PCR. The table includes roughly 160,000 clones, 75% detected once. What was sequenced was PBMCs. These receptors were collected from a woman between 40 and 50 years old in good health and CMV-seropositive.

This clone was counted a few times. This chain joins TRBV11-2 and TRBJ2-5, with 11 nucleotides matching TRBD2. CDR1 and CDR2 (germline): SGHAT, FQNNGV. With 1 base clipped from V and 5 bases from J, the junction kept 12 bases outside the gene matches. The CDR3 sequence is 18 residues long. The DNA of the CDR3 is TGTGCCAGCAGCTTAGGGTCGGTAGCGGGGGGGGGAGCGGAGACCCAGTACTTC. It codes for CASSLGSVAGGGAETQYF.

The rearrangement links TRBV7-2 to TRBJ1-2; D perhaps matches TRBD1 (6 bases). CDR3 size: 14 residues. Trimming left V 5 bases short and J 7 bases short, with 17 bases between. In germline, CDR1 is SGHTA, CDR2 FQGNSA. CDR3 protein: CASSVLPQTGGYTF. The CDR3 DNA reads TGTGCCAGCAGCGTCTTGCCCCAGACAGGTGGCTACACCTTC.

V gene TRBV19 combines with J gene TRBJ2-7, with D possibly TRBD2 on 5 matching bases. The germline V and J ends were trimmed by 3 bases and 0 bases, with 12 bases remaining between them. The CDR3 is 15 residues long. CDR1 is LNHDA, CDR2 SQIVND, per germline (reference sequence). CDR3 in DNA: TGTGCCAGTAGTATTGGAGGTGGGGTCTCCTACGAGCAGTACTTC. It codes for CASSIGGGVSYEQYF. Complete variable domain (other parts from reference TRBV19 and TRBJ2-7): DGGITQSPKYLFRKEGQNVTLSCEQNLNHDAMYWYRQDPGQGLRLIYYSQIVNDFQKGDIAEGYSVSREKKESFPLTVTSAQKNPTAFYLCASSIGGGVSYEQYFGPGTRLTVT.

V gene TRBV7-8 combines with J gene TRBJ1-3, with TRBD1 as a possible D gene (5 bases). The CDR3 covers 16 residues. CDR1 is SGHVS and CDR2 is FQNEAQ in the germline V gene. V was clipped by 4 bases and J by 0 bases, with 13 bases between them. The CDR3 protein is CASSSAGDLSGNTIYF. The CDR3 DNA follows: TGTGCCAGCAGCTCGGCGGGGGACCTCTCTGGAAACACCATATATTTT.

This chain joins TRBV4-2 and TRBJ2-7; 8 nucleotides match TRBD1. This CDR3 is 16 amino acids long. In germline, CDR1 is LGHNA, CDR2 YNFKEQ. After removal of 0 bases from V and 2 bases from J, the junction contained 6 bases not matched to a gene. The CDR3 DNA sequence: TGTGCCAGCAGCCAAGATGTGGGACAGGACACCTACGAGCAGTACTTC. It yields the protein CASSQDVGQDTYEQYF.

In this sample, this clone turned up a few times. V gene TRBV29-1 combines with J gene TRBJ2-7, with 9 bases lining up with TRBD1. Germline CDR1 SQVTM, CDR2 ANQGSEA. This CDR3 contains 13 residues. V trimming: 5 bases; J trimming: 3 bases; junction bases outside the gene matches: 5. The CDR3 loop reads CSVTETGGYEQYF. The CDR3 DNA reads TGCAGCGTTACCGAGACAGGGGGCTACGAGCAGTACTTC.

V usage is TRBV29-1 and J usage is TRBJ1-2; tentative D call: TRBD1 (6 bases). Trimming removed 6 bases at V and 2 bases at J, with 7 bases between. Germline V gene lookup returns CDR1 SQVTM and CDR2 ANQGSEA. This CDR3 contains 11 residues. The CDR3 DNA reads TGCAGCGTCGACAGGAACTATGGCTACACCTTC. Amino acids: CSVDRNYGYTF.

This clone appeared a few times. The genes are TRBV28 and TRBJ1-4, with 7 bases aligning to TRBD1. Per germline, CDR1 MDHEN and CDR2 SYDVKM. With 4 bases clipped from V and 3 bases from J, the junction kept 2 bases outside the gene matches. The CDR3 spans 14 residues. The CDR3 DNA sequence: TGTGCCAGCAGTTCGGGACAGCCTAATGAAAAACTGTTTTTT. Translated, it gives CASSSGQPNEKLFF.

CDR3 residues: CASSFGRESEQYF. The CDR3 DNA follows: TGTGCCAGCAGCTTTGGGAGGGAGAGTGAGCAGTACTTC. The chain is built from TRBV7-6 and TRBJ2-7, with 7 bases fitting TRBD2. Per germline, CDR1 SGHVS and CDR2 FNYEAQ. The V segment lost 3 bases and the J segment 7 bases; nucleotides outside the gene matches: 6. This CDR3 has 13 residues.